What follows are 3 T cell receptor beta chains derived from one specimen sequenced in a study of cytomegalovirus exposure and HLA in healthy donors. The study ran its PCR with 60 Vbeta and 13 Jbeta primers. The assay was immunoSEQ multiplex PCR, and TCRdb's table has in-frame clones only and misses some. The table lists tens of thousands of clones, about four fifths of them singletons, with 12% in the top ten. The sample taken for sequencing was PBMCs. The source is a male donor in good health and CMV-seropositive.

The chain carries TRBV2 and TRBJ2-3; 8 bases fit TRBD1. Looked up from germline, CDR1 is SNHLY and CDR2 is FYNNEI. The CDR3 is 16 residues long. Trimming at V came to 6 bases and at J to 0 bases, leaving 8 bases not matched to a gene. Here the CDR3 DNA reads TGTGCCAGCAGCGGCGCAGGGGGCGTTAGCACAGATACGCAGTATTTT. Its translation: CASSGAGGVSTDTQYF. Variable domain in full (rest from reference TRBV2 and TRBJ2-3): EPEVTQTPSHQVTQMGQEVILRCVPISNHLYFYWYRQILGQKVEFLVSFYNNEISEKSEIFDDQFSVERPDGSNFTLKIRSTKLEDSAMYFCASSGAGGVSTDTQYFGPGTRLTVL.

The chain has TRBV5-1 and TRBJ2-1, with D maybe TRBD1 (6 bases). This CDR3 has 14 residues. CDR1 and CDR2 (germline): SGHRS, YFSETQ. Between the trimmed V and J ends, which lost 0 bases and 5 bases, there was a span of 9 bases. The CDR3: CASSLVQGNNEQFF. The CDR3 DNA reads TGCGCCAGCAGCTTGGTACAGGGAAACAATGAGCAGTTCTTC.

This clone was recorded once. The chain joins TRBV29-1 to TRBJ1-1; no firm D call. Trimming pared 1 base from V and 3 bases from J, leaving 6 bases between. The CDR3 length is 12 residues. CDR1 and CDR2 (germline): SQVTM, ANQGSEA. The CDR3 is CSVEGEHTEAFF. DNA of the CDR3: TGCAGCGTTGAAGGGGAGCACACTGAAGCTTTCTTT.